This T cell receptor beta chain was sequenced for a study of T cell responses to AZD1222 COVID-19 vaccine. Generated by immunoSEQ multiplex PCR, the TCRdb table keeps only in-frame clones and is missing some. The data hold 100,000 to 150,000 clones, with around 84% observed a single time. Points from the study as a whole: Increased Spike-specific TCR breadth and depth were observed after two AZD1222 doses. Most donors were white British, females outnumbered males, and clonal diversity was possibly underestimated.

The CDR3 is made up of 13 amino acids. Germline loops: CDR1 MNHEY, CDR2 SVGAGI. With 6 bases clipped from V and 7 bases from J, the junction kept 8 bases outside the gene matches. As for this clone: Its antigen remains unknown.

The TCR comes from an adult who received the AZD1222 COVID-19 vaccine. The chain joins TRBV6-5 to TRBJ1-1; the match to TRBD1 covers 7 bases. The sequencing here drew on peripheral blood, taken 28 days after the second AZD1222 dose. CDR3 amino acids: CASRQGQNLEAFF. As DNA, the CDR3 is TGTGCCAGCAGGCAGGGACAGAACCTTGAAGCTTTCTTT.